This entry lists 27 T cell receptor beta chains sequenced from one sample in a study of human thymus T cells. Sequenced by immunoSEQ multiplex PCR; TCRdb stores in-frame clones only, minus some. The data hold around 44,000 clones, with around 94% observed a single time. Sample: blood. Receptors originate from a boy under three years old with a congenital heart defect but otherwise immunologically healthy.

V usage is TRBV10-2 and J usage is TRBJ2-3; D unresolved. Germline CDR1 WSHSY, CDR2 SAAADI. V lost 6 bases, J lost 2 bases, and 3 bases lay in between. This CDR3 has 11 residues. The CDR3 region is CASSHTDTQYF. CDR3 DNA: TGCGCCAGCAGCCACACAGATACGCAGTATTTT.

A single count supports this clone. The chain carries TRBV5-1 and TRBJ2-7; TRBD1 agrees at 7 bases. Germline V gene data show CDR1 as SGHRS and CDR2 as YFSETQ. V shed 5 bases, J shed 3 bases, and the junction held 11 bases outside the gene matches. The CDR3 covers 15 residues. CDR3 nucleotide sequence: TGCGCCAGCAGATTTCCGGGACAGCTATTCTACGAGCAGTACTTC. It yields the protein CASRFPGQLFYEQYF.

The V and J genes are TRBV7-8 and TRBJ2-1; 7 positions agree with TRBD2. CDR3 length equals 19 residues. Germline CDR1 reads SGHVS; CDR2 reads FQNEAQ. V trimming: 5 bases; J trimming: 0 bases; junction bases outside the gene matches: 16. CDR3 sequence (DNA): TGTGCCAGCAGCCTAATAAGGTACAGCGGGGTGAGCTCCTACAATGAGCAGTTCTTC. It is translated as CASSLIRYSGVSSYNEQFF.

CDR3 nucleotides: TGTGCCAGCAGCGTCAGTAGCGGGGGGGCAGATACGCAGTATTTT. This translates into CASSVSSGGADTQYF. V is TRBV9 and J is TRBJ2-3; the match to TRBD2 covers 11 bases. Germline CDR1 and CDR2: SGDLS and YYNGEE. The J segment lost 4 bases and the V segment lost 2 bases, leaving 3 bases of the junction unmatched. The length of the CDR3 is 15 residues. Using reference TRBV9 and TRBJ2-3 for the parts outside the CDR3, the full variable domain is DSGVTQTPKHLITATGQRVTLRCSPRSGDLSVYWYQQSLDQGLQFLIQYYNGEERAKGNILERFSAQQFPDLHSELNLSSLELGDSALYFCASSVSSGGADTQYFGPGTRLTVL.

To note about this clone: The conserved phenylalanine or tryptophan normally closing the CDR3 is absent here, so this likely arose from a read error. It is unclear where the CDR3 begins or ends on the DNA, so no DNA is shown, and the CDR3 is as TCRdb lists it. V is TRBV10-3 and J is TRBJ1-1; the table's D gene call, TRBD1, was not cross checked with the DNA. 15 amino acids form the CDR3, both terminal residues included. From germline, CDR1 is ENHRY and CDR2 SYGVKD. The CDR3 loop is CAISENRDRDLGWNS.

The gene calls are TRBV7-9 and TRBJ1-1; the D gene is possibly TRBD1 (5 bases). CDR3 length: 17 amino acids. V lost 5 bases to trimming and J lost 0 bases, with 19 bases between them. The germline CDR1 and CDR2 sequences are SEHNR and FQNEAQ (reference sequence). The CDR3 here is CASSVTARANMNTEAFF. The DNA of the CDR3 is TGTGCCAGCAGCGTAACAGCCAGGGCGAATATGAACACTGAAGCTTTCTTT.

With respect to this clone: This CDR3 is also generated by other DNA sequences in the sample. The chain is built from TRBV7-2 and TRBJ1-5; unclear D gene. CDR3 length equals 13 residues. The V gene's germline CDR1 is SGHTA and CDR2 FQGNSA. V was trimmed by 2 bases and J by 1 base, leaving 3 bases between them. CDR3 DNA sequence: TGTGCCAGCAGCTTACAAAGCAATCAGCCCCAGCATTTT. It translates to CASSLQSNQPQHF.

The chain links TRBV23-1 to TRBJ2-4, with a tentative D call TRBD2 (5 bases). TRBV23-1 belongs to the ORF category, with a function that is uncertain. CDR3 length: 20 amino acids. Trimming shortened V by 0 bases and J by 0 bases, and 21 bases separated the two germline ends. DNA of the CDR3: TGCGCCAGCAGTCAATCGATTCGGGGTCCGATATCCCAAGCCAAAAACATTCAGTACTTC. As protein: CASSQSIRGPISQAKNIQYF.

The rearrangement links TRBV19 to TRBJ1-5, with 10 bases lining up with TRBD1. CDR1 is LNHDA and CDR2 is SQIVND in the germline V gene (reference sequence). The CDR3 sequence is 12 residues long. V shed 6 bases and J 10 bases; nucleotides not matched to a gene: 3. CDR3 nucleotide sequence: TGTGCCAGTAGGACAGGGGGCCAACCCCAGCATTTT. Translating it yields CASRTGGQPQHF.

The chain recombines TRBV29-1 with TRBJ2-5; D uncertain. The CDR3 loop spans 11 amino acids. The V gene's germline CDR1 is SQVTM and CDR2 ANQGSEA. The CDR3 DNA reads as TGCAGTTCCCTCCATAGGGAGACCCAGTACTTC. Protein sequence: CSSLHRETQYF.

The CDR3 reads CASRPGQYNSPLHF. The CDR3 DNA reads as TGTGCCAGCAGACCGGGACAATATAATTCACCCCTCCACTTT. The J gene is TRBJ1-6, the V gene TRBV28; perhaps TRBD1 as D (6 bases). Germline V gives CDR1 MDHEN, CDR2 SYDVKM. The V end lost 6 bases, the J end lost 4 bases, and 10 bases lay between the germline ends. The CDR3 spans 14 residues.

The CDR3 coding sequence is TGTGCCAGCAGCTTAGCACCTTGTCAGTTCAGCACAGATACGCAGTATTTT. Amino acids: CASSLAPCQFSTDTQYF. The genes are TRBV7-7 and TRBJ2-3; D gene unclear. The V end lost 0 bases, the J end lost 0 bases, and 13 bases lay between the germline ends. This CDR3 has 17 amino acids. The germline CDR1 and CDR2 sequences are SSHAT and FNYEAQ (reference sequence).

The rearrangement uses TRBV7-8 and TRBJ2-7; 10 bases agree with TRBD2. Germline CDR1 and CDR2: SGHVS and FQNEAQ. The CDR3 loop spans 16 amino acids. J was trimmed by 5 bases and V by 6 bases; bases with no gene match: 13. CDR3 protein: CASRTRSGGAKNEQYF. The DNA of the CDR3 is TGTGCCAGCAGGACGCGAAGCGGGGGGGCGAAGAACGAGCAGTACTTC.

The chain couples TRBV7-3 to TRBJ1-2, with D unresolved. Germline assignment: CDR1 SGHTA and CDR2 FQGTGA. Trimming removed 5 bases from V and 7 bases from J, with 20 bases in between. CDR3 length: 15 residues. The CDR3 nucleotides read TGTGCCAGCAGCCCCTCGCAGCCCTGGCGGAGTGGCTACACCTTC. This sequence encodes CASSPSQPWRSGYTF.

J is TRBJ2-7 and V is TRBV6-5, with 8 bases lining up with TRBD1. The V and J ends lost 7 bases and 2 bases, in that order; junction bases with no gene match: 7. This CDR3 contains 14 residues. CDR1 is MNHEY, CDR2 SVGAGI, per germline. CDR3 region: CASTATGEAYEQYF. DNA for the CDR3: TGTGCCAGCACCGCGACAGGGGAAGCCTACGAGCAGTACTTC.

The rearrangement joins TRBV5-6 to TRBJ1-2; D remains ambiguous. V lost 6 bases, J lost 0 bases, and 15 bases lay in between. The CDR3 consists of 15 residues. Germline V gives CDR1 SGHDT, CDR2 YYEEEE. The CDR3 bases are TGTGCCAGCAAGTCTAAGTCGGCTACTAACTATGGCTACACCTTC. Its translation is CASKSKSATNYGYTF.

The genes are TRBV19 and TRBJ2-1; weak D call: TRBD2 (5 bases). The germline CDR1 and CDR2 sequences are LNHDA and SQIVND (reference sequence). The CDR3 totals 13 residues. The V and J ends lost 3 bases and 5 bases respectively, with 8 bases between them. In nucleotides, the CDR3 is TGTGCCAGTAGTATGAACGGGGACAATGAGCAGTTCTTC. Protein product: CASSMNGDNEQFF.

The V call is TRBV4-1, the J call TRBJ2-3; 7 nucleotides line up with TRBD2. Germline CDR1 and CDR2: MGHRA and YSYEKL. The CDR3 runs 18 residues. The V gene end was trimmed by 4 bases and the J gene end by 0 bases; junction bases not matched to a gene: 13. The CDR3: CASSPFRGVPSSTDTQYF. The DNA of the CDR3 is TGCGCCAGCAGCCCTTTCCGGGGGGTCCCTTCTAGCACAGATACGCAGTATTTT.

The chain recombines TRBV28 with TRBJ1-1, with D uncertain. From germline, CDR1 is MDHEN and CDR2 SYDVKM. The length of the CDR3 is 13 residues. Between the trimmed V and J ends, which lost 8 bases and 4 bases, there was a span of 14 bases. CDR3 nucleotides: TGTGCCAGCGGCGCTCCGGCGATCACTGAAGCTTTCTTT. This codes for CASGAPAITEAFF.

The chain couples TRBV12-5 to TRBJ1-2; 7 bases line up with TRBD1. V shed 2 bases, J shed 0 bases, and the junction held 12 bases outside the gene matches. The CDR3 has 18 amino acids. Germline V gene lookup returns CDR1 LGHNT and CDR2 FRNRAP. The CDR3 coding sequence is TGTGCTAGTGGTTTGTCACCCCAGTGGGACAGAGCTAACTATGGCTACACCTTC. It codes for CASGLSPQWDRANYGYTF.

The gene calls are TRBV28 and TRBJ1-2; perhaps TRBD1 as D (5 bases). CDR1 and CDR2 from the germline V gene are MDHEN and SYDVKM. The ends were cut back, 2 bases at V and 3 bases at J, with 13 bases in the middle. This CDR3 has 15 residues. This chain's CDR3 is CASSLKDKPYYGYTF. The CDR3 DNA reads as TGTGCCAGCAGTTTAAAGGACAAGCCCTACTATGGCTACACCTTC.

The CDR3 region has the DNA TGTGCCAGCAGTTTCAGGGGTGGTGAGACCCAGTACTTC. Protein sequence: CASSFRGGETQYF. V usage is TRBV27 and J usage is TRBJ2-5; D possibly corresponds to TRBD1 (6 bases). CDR3 length: 13 amino acids. In germline, CDR1 is MNHEY, CDR2 SMNVEV (reference sequence). The V gene lost 3 bases and the J gene lost 5 bases, with 10 bases spanning the gap.

This chain connects TRBV5-5 to TRBJ2-3; 13 bases line up with TRBD2. CDR1 and CDR2 (germline): SGHKS, YYEKEE (reference sequence). This CDR3 spans 17 amino acids. V trimming: 4 bases; J trimming: 4 bases; junction bases outside the gene matches: 9. The chain's CDR3 is CASSLVLAGGWPDTQYF. CDR3 in DNA: TGTGCCAGCAGCCTGGTACTAGCGGGGGGGTGGCCAGATACGCAGTATTTT.

This clone was seen a few times. The chain couples TRBV18 to TRBJ2-2; D is ambiguous. Between the trimmed V and J ends, which lost 4 bases and 6 bases, there was a span of 12 bases. Germline CDR1 reads KGHSH; CDR2 reads LQKENI. The CDR3 covers 14 residues. The CDR3 loop reads CASSQDPRAGELFF. The CDR3 DNA reads TGTGCCAGCTCACAAGACCCTCGAGCCGGGGAGCTGTTTTTT. Supplemented by reference TRBV18 and TRBJ2-2, the full variable domain reads NAGVMQNPRHLVRRRGQEARLRCSPMKGHSHVYWYRQLPEEGLKFMVYLQKENIIDESGMPKERFSAEFPKEGPSILRIQQVVRGDSAAYFCASSQDPRAGELFFGEGSRLTVL.

The chain couples TRBV6-6 to TRBJ1-4; 8 nucleotides line up with TRBD1. Trimming removed 6 bases from V and 8 bases from J; junction bases left unmatched: 11. CDR1 and CDR2 (germline): MNHNY, SVGAGI (reference sequence). This CDR3 spans 15 amino acids. In nucleotides, the CDR3 is TGTGCCAGCAGACTCGGACAGGGTAGAGGGGAAAAACTGTTTTTT. Amino acids: CASRLGQGRGEKLFF.

A few counts support this clone. This chain links TRBV18 with TRBJ1-1; no clear D gene. The CDR3 runs 13 residues. The germline gives CDR1 KGHSH, CDR2 LQKENI. V was cut by 3 bases and J by 1 base, with 6 bases left in between. CDR3 DNA: TGTGCCAGCTCACCTTATCCGAACACTGAAGCTTTCTTT. Its translation: CASSPYPNTEAFF.

With regard to this clone: Other DNA sequences of this sample code for an identical CDR3. The genes are TRBV7-2 and TRBJ2-5, with 7 bases identical to TRBD2. The CDR3 is made up of 13 amino acids. Germline CDR1 and CDR2: SGHTA and FQGNSA. V shed 0 bases and J 5 bases; nucleotides not matched to a gene: 0. The CDR3 is CASSLAGGETQYF. Here the CDR3 DNA reads TGTGCCAGCAGCTTAGCGGGGGGGGAGACCCAGTACTTC.